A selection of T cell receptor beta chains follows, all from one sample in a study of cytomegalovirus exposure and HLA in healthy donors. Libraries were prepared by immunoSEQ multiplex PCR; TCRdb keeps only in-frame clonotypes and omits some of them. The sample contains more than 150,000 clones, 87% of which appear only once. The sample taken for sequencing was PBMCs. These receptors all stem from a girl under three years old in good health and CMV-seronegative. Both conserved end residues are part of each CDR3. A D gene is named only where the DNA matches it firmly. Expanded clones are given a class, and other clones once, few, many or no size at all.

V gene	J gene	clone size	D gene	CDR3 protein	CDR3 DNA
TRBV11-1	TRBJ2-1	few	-	CASSLVAGFSSYNEQFF	TGTGCCAGCAGCTTAGTCGCGGGTTTCAGCTCCTACAATGAGCAGTTCTTC
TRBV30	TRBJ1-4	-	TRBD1	CAWNPPTGALVKLFF	TGTGCCTGGAACCCCCCTACAGGGGCGTTAGTAAAACTGTTTTTT
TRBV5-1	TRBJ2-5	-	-	CASSLFFPGRGETQYF	TGCGCCAGCAGCTTGTTTTTTCCGGGCCGGGGGGAGACCCAGTACTTC
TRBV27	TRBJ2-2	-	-	CASSDRQTGELFF	TGTGCCAGCAGTGACAGACAAACCGGGGAGCTGTTTTTT
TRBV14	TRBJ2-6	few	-	CASSQKAGLVSGANVLTF	TGTGCCAGCAGCCAGAAAGCGGGTCTGGTCTCTGGGGCCAACGTCCTGACTTTC
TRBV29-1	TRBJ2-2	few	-	CSVGEGGPGELFF	TGCAGCGTCGGGGAGGGGGGACCCGGGGAGCTGTTTTTT
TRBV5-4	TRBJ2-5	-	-	CASSLGLAFQETQYF	TGTGCCAGCAGCTTGGGGCTAGCGTTTCAAGAGACCCAGTACTTC
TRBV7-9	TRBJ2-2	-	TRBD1	CASSTLLRTGGITGELFF	TGTGCCAGCAGCACCCTCCTACGGACAGGGGGCATTACCGGGGAGCTGTTTTTT
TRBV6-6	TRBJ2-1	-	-	CASKLNNEQFF	TGTGCCAGCAAATTAAACAATGAGCAGTTCTTC
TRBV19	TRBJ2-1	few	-	CASSIRAPGDEQFF	TGTGCCAGTAGTATAAGGGCCCCAGGGGATGAGCAGTTCTTC
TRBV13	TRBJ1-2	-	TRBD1	CASSTWTGASYGYTF	TGTGCCAGCAGCACCTGGACAGGGGCTTCCTATGGCTACACCTTC
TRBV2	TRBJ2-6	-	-	CASRPGSGANVLTF	TGTGCCAGCAGGCCAGGCTCTGGGGCCAACGTCCTGACTTTC
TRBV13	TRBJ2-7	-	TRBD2	CASSSGLAGVNEQYF	TGTGCCAGCAGCTCGGGACTAGCGGGAGTCAACGAGCAGTACTTC
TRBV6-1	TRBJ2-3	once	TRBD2	CARSAGGRTDTQYF	TGTGCCAGATCAGCGGGAGGCCGCACAGATACGCAGTATTTT
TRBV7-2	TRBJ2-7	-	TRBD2	CASSLYTSGGSYEQYF	TGTGCCAGCAGCTTATATACTAGCGGGGGTTCCTACGAGCAGTACTTC
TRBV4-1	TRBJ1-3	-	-	CASSQLVSGNTIYF	TGCGCCAGCAGCCAACTAGTTAGTGGAAACACCATATATTTT
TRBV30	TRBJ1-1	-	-	CAWSPRVRESVAFF	TGTGCCTGGAGTCCACGGGTCAGGGAAAGTGTAGCTTTCTTT
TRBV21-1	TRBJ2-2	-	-	CASSKDGNSTGELFF	TGTGCCAGCAGCAAAGACGGCAACAGCACCGGGGAGCTGTTTTTT
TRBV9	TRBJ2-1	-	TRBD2	CASSASSAGGYNEQFF	TGTGCCAGCAGCGCCAGTTCAGCGGGGGGGTACAATGAGCAGTTCTTC
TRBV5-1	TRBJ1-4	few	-	CASSPDSDEKLFF	TGCGCCAGCAGCCCTGACAGTGATGAAAAACTGTTTTTT
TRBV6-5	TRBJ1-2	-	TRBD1	CAVIGTGDYGYTF	TGTGCCGTAATCGGGACAGGGGACTATGGCTACACCTTC
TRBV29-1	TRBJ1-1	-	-	CSVASRGVTEAFF	TGCAGCGTTGCCTCCCGGGGGGTCACTGAAGCTTTCTTT
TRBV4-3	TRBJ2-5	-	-	CASSLTLAPKETQYF	TGCGCCAGCAGCCTTACCCTCGCACCTAAAGAGACCCAGTACTTC
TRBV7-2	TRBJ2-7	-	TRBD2	CASSLGPTSGVYEQYF	TGTGCCAGCAGCTTGGGCCCCACTAGCGGGGTGTACGAGCAGTACTTC
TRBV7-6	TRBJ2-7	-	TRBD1	CASSQGAPYEQYF	TGTGCCAGCAGTCAGGGGGCTCCCTACGAGCAGTACTTC
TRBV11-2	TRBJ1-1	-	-	CASSFSLGGGSTEAFF	TGTGCCAGCAGCTTCAGCTTAGGGGGGGGATCCACTGAAGCTTTCTTT
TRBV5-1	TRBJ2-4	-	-	CASSGDSNIQYF	TGCGCCAGCAGCGGAGACTCAAACATTCAGTACTTC
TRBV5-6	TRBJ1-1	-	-	CASSLGGGGEAFF	TGTGCCAGCAGCTTGGGGGGAGGGGGTGAAGCTTTCTTT
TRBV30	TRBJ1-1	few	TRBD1	CAWSVRGHNTEAFF	TGTGCCTGGAGTGTCAGGGGGCACAACACTGAAGCTTTCTTT
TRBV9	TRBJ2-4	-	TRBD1	CASSAPRDRLAKNIQYF	TGTGCCAGCAGCGCCCCAAGGGACAGACTAGCCAAAAACATTCAGTACTTC
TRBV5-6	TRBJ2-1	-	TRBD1	CASSRGQASYNEQFF	TGTGCCAGCAGCCGGGGACAGGCCTCCTACAATGAGCAGTTCTTC
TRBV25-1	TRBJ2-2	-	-	CASKRLDTGELFF	TGTGCCAGCAAGAGACTAGACACCGGGGAGCTGTTTTTT
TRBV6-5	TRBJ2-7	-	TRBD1	CASSYSGQGAVYEQYF	TGTGCCAGCAGTTACTCAGGACAGGGGGCGGTGTACGAGCAGTACTTC
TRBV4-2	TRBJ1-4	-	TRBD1	CASSQGGTAAEKLFF	TGTGCCAGCAGCCAAGGAGGGACAGCGGCCGAAAAACTGTTTTTT
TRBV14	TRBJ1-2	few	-	CASSQLQGHGYTF	TGTGCCAGCAGCCAGTTACAGGGACATGGCTACACCTTC
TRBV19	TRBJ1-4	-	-	CASSINRVTEKLFF	TGTGCCAGTAGTATCAACAGGGTCACCGAAAAACTGTTTTTT
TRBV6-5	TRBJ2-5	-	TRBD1	CASSYSLQGAETQYF	TGTGCCAGCAGTTACTCGTTGCAGGGGGCGGAGACCCAGTACTTC
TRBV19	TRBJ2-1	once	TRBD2	CASSIRRGAINNEQFF	TGTGCCAGTAGTATAAGGCGGGGGGCCATAAACAATGAGCAGTTCTTC
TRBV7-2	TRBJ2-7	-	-	CASSLASGVGEQYF	TGTGCCAGCAGCTTAGCCTCCGGAGTGGGCGAGCAGTACTTC
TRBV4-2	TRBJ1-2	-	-	CASSPGRGYYGYTF	TGTGCCAGCAGCCCCGGTCGGGGTTACTACGGCTACACCTTC
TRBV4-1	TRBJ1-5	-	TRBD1	CASSSHGTAVLQPQHF	TGCGCCAGCAGCTCCCACGGGACAGCTGTTTTGCAGCCCCAGCATTTT
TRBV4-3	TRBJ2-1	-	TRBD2	CASSLIAGGPPNEQFF	TGCGCCAGCAGCCTCATAGCGGGAGGGCCTCCCAATGAGCAGTTCTTC
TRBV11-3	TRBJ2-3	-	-	CASSLRTATDTQYF	TGTGCCAGCAGCTTACGGACAGCCACAGATACGCAGTATTTT
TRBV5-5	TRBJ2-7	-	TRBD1	CASSLLRDRGSYEQYF	TGTGCCAGCAGCCTGTTACGGGACAGGGGTTCCTACGAGCAGTACTTC
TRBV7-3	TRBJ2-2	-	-	CASSLQHTGELFF	TGTGCCAGCAGCCTACAGCACACCGGGGAGCTGTTTTTT
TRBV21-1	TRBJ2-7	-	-	CASSKVQTSGGLFSSYEQYF	TGTGCCAGCAGCAAAGTCCAGACTAGCGGGGGCCTTTTTAGCTCCTACGAGCAGTACTTC
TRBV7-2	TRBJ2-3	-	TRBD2	CASSPLRYSGRALYF	TGTGCCAGCAGTCCGCTTCGGTATAGCGGGAGGGCTTTGTATTTT
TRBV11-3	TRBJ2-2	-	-	CASSSYTGSGELFF	TGTGCCAGCAGCTCGTACACAGGGTCCGGGGAGCTGTTTTTT
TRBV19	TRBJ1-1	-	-	CASSPGGRTEAFF	TGTGCCAGTAGTCCGGGGGGGCGAACTGAAGCTTTCTTT
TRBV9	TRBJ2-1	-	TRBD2	CASSPPRGDNEQFF	TGTGCCAGCAGCCCACCCCGGGGGGATAATGAGCAGTTCTTC
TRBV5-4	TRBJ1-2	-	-	CASSPPQGNYGYTF	TGTGCCAGCAGCCCCCCCCAGGGTAACTATGGCTACACCTTC
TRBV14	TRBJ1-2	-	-	CASSQATGQEWGYTF	TGTGCCAGCAGCCAAGCAACAGGGCAGGAGTGGGGCTACACCTTC
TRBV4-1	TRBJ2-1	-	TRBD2	CASSRTSGSSYNEQFF	TGCGCCAGCAGCCGGACTAGCGGGAGCTCCTACAATGAGCAGTTCTTC
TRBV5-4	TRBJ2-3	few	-	CASSWKQGYTDTQYF	TGTGCCAGCAGCTGGAAACAGGGCTACACAGATACGCAGTATTTT